This entry concerns a single T cell receptor (beta chain). Data came from immunoSEQ multiplex PCR; TCRdb stores just in-frame clones and leaves some out. The table has fewer than 25,000 clones, about 81% seen once. This entry is derived from a study of STAT5B mutations in CD4+ large granular lymphocyte leukemia. The sequence derives from a human donor in good health. The sequenced material came from CD4+ T cells from blood buffy coats.

The DNA of the CDR3 is TGTGCCAGCAGCCCCGGGGAGTTTGGCTACACCTTC. It yields the protein CASSPGEFGYTF. The chain employs TRBV6-6 and TRBJ1-2; D ambiguous. V was cut by 6 bases and J by 7 bases, with 12 bases left in between. This CDR3 has 12 amino acids. The germline CDR1 and CDR2 sequences are MNHNY and SVGAGI (reference sequence).